The rows below give T cell receptor beta chains drawn from one sample of a study of blood T cell repertoires in COVID-19. The protocol was immunoSEQ multiplex PCR, while the TCRdb copy is restricted to in-frame clones and leaves out a portion. The data contain about 230,000 clones, around 86% of them singletons. What was sequenced was PBMCs or T cells enriched from blood (not recorded which). Every receptor here comes from a man aged 18 to 35 who had recovered from COVID-19. The CDR3 runs from the conserved cysteine through the conserved F or W. D genes are given only for firm matches. Expanded clones get a size class; other rows say once, few or many, or leave the size out.

abundance: once
j_gene: TRBJ1-6
d_gene: .
v_gene: TRBV25-1
CDR3aa: CASSESGTPLHF
CDR3nt: TGTGCCAGCAGTGAATCCGGGACACCCCTCCACTTT

abundance: .
j_gene: TRBJ1-6
d_gene: .
v_gene: TRBV19
CDR3aa: CAILKKTGNNSPLHF
CDR3nt: TGTGCCATCCTTAAGAAAACAGGGAATAATTCACCCCTCCACTTT

abundance: once
j_gene: TRBJ1-2
d_gene: .
v_gene: TRBV4-1
CDR3aa: CASSQVQGTYGYTF
CDR3nt: TGCGCCAGCAGCCAAGTCCAGGGGACCTATGGCTACACCTTC

abundance: .
j_gene: TRBJ1-1
d_gene: .
v_gene: TRBV7-2
CDR3aa: CASSLTVNTEAFF
CDR3nt: TGTGCCAGCAGCTTAACTGTGAACACTGAAGCTTTCTTT

abundance: .
j_gene: TRBJ1-5
d_gene: .
v_gene: TRBV12-3/TRBV12-4
CDR3aa: CASSSSGPGRHF
CDR3nt: TGTGCCAGCAGTTCCTCAGGGCCCGGGAGGCATTTT

abundance: .
j_gene: TRBJ1-2
d_gene: TRBD1
v_gene: TRBV4-2
CDR3aa: CASSPKGTGDYGYTF
CDR3nt: TGTGCCAGCAGCCCTAAAGGGACAGGGGACTATGGCTACACCTTC

abundance: .
j_gene: TRBJ2-1
d_gene: TRBD1
v_gene: TRBV4-1
CDR3aa: CASSLNRGYNEQFF
CDR3nt: TGCGCCAGCAGCCTGAACAGGGGCTACAATGAGCAGTTCTTC

abundance: .
j_gene: TRBJ2-2
d_gene: .
v_gene: TRBV27
CDR3aa: CASSRGAGELFF
CDR3nt: TGTGCCAGCAGCAGGGGGGCCGGGGAGCTGTTTTTT

abundance: .
j_gene: TRBJ1-5
d_gene: .
v_gene: TRBV19
CDR3aa: CASSIGGNQPQHF
CDR3nt: TGTGCCAGTAGTATTGGCGGTAATCAGCCCCAGCATTTT

abundance: .
j_gene: TRBJ2-2
d_gene: TRBD2
v_gene: TRBV19
CDR3aa: CASKGTTNTGELFF
CDR3nt: TGTGCCAGTAAAGGGACTACGAACACCGGGGAGCTGTTTTTT

abundance: .
j_gene: TRBJ1-4
d_gene: TRBD1
v_gene: TRBV10-2
CDR3aa: CASSEGQGLSEKLFF
CDR3nt: TGCGCCAGCAGTGAAGGACAGGGATTGAGTGAAAAACTGTTTTTT

abundance: .
j_gene: TRBJ1-2
d_gene: .
v_gene: TRBV12-3/TRBV12-4
CDR3aa: CASSYRRSGGYTF
CDR3nt: TGTGCCAGCAGCTATAGGAGGAGTGGAGGCTACACCTTC

abundance: few
j_gene: TRBJ2-7
d_gene: .
v_gene: TRBV27
CDR3aa: CASSFNRATYEQYF
CDR3nt: TGTGCCAGCAGTTTTAACAGGGCCACGTACGAGCAGTACTTC

abundance: .
j_gene: TRBJ1-1
d_gene: TRBD1
v_gene: TRBV6-2/TRBV6-3
CDR3aa: CASSFSPRDSNTEAFF
CDR3nt: TGTGCCAGCAGTTTCTCTCCACGGGACAGCAACACTGAAGCTTTCTTT

abundance: .
j_gene: TRBJ1-1
d_gene: .
v_gene: TRBV4-1
CDR3aa: CASSQVLPGNTEAFF
CDR3nt: TGCGCCAGCAGCCAAGTCTTGCCGGGGAACACTGAAGCTTTCTTT

abundance: .
j_gene: TRBJ1-2
d_gene: .
v_gene: TRBV5-1
CDR3aa: CASNAGGAYGYTF
CDR3nt: TGCGCCAGCAATGCGGGGGGCGCCTATGGCTACACCTTC

abundance: .
j_gene: TRBJ2-3
d_gene: TRBD2
v_gene: TRBV5-1
CDR3aa: CASSLAREGTDTQYF
CDR3nt: TGCGCCAGCAGCTTGGCGCGGGAGGGAACAGATACGCAGTATTTT

abundance: .
j_gene: TRBJ1-4
d_gene: TRBD1
v_gene: TRBV23-1
CDR3aa: CASSQFGTGGPTNEKLFF
CDR3nt: TGCGCCAGCAGTCAATTCGGGACAGGGGGCCCGACTAATGAAAAACTGTTTTTT

abundance: .
j_gene: TRBJ1-1
d_gene: .
v_gene: TRBV14
CDR3aa: CASSQVAGGRTEAFF
CDR3nt: TGTGCCAGCAGCCAAGTCGCAGGAGGGCGCACTGAAGCTTTCTTT

abundance: .
j_gene: TRBJ2-7
d_gene: .
v_gene: TRBV11-2
CDR3aa: CASSPSGAEQYF
CDR3nt: TGTGCCAGCAGCCCCAGTGGGGCCGAGCAGTACTTC

abundance: once
j_gene: TRBJ2-7
d_gene: TRBD1
v_gene: TRBV7-8
CDR3aa: CASSQDRGLEQYF
CDR3nt: TGTGCCAGCTCCCAGGACAGGGGGCTTGAGCAGTACTTC

abundance: .
j_gene: TRBJ1-1
d_gene: TRBD1
v_gene: TRBV19
CDR3aa: CASSWAGGNTEAFF
CDR3nt: TGTGCCAGTAGTTGGGCAGGGGGCAACACTGAAGCTTTCTTT

abundance: .
j_gene: TRBJ1-1
d_gene: .
v_gene: TRBV12-5
CDR3aa: CASGPGTSHLAFF
CDR3nt: TGTGCTAGTGGACCGGGGACATCTCATTTGGCTTTCTTT

abundance: .
j_gene: TRBJ1-5
d_gene: .
v_gene: TRBV12-3/TRBV12-4
CDR3aa: CASSPGIIQPQHF
CDR3nt: TGTGCCAGCAGCCCAGGGATCATTCAGCCCCAGCATTTT

abundance: few
j_gene: TRBJ1-5
d_gene: .
v_gene: TRBV2
CDR3aa: CASNGLLQPQHF
CDR3nt: TGTGCCAGCAATGGACTCCTACAGCCCCAGCATTTT

abundance: .
j_gene: TRBJ1-5
d_gene: TRBD1
v_gene: TRBV29-1
CDR3aa: CSVRLGTGSNQPQHF
CDR3nt: TGCAGCGTCCGACTGGGGACAGGAAGCAATCAGCCCCAGCATTTT

abundance: once
j_gene: TRBJ2-3
d_gene: .
v_gene: TRBV19
CDR3aa: CASSIRMGGSTDTQYF
CDR3nt: TGTGCCAGTAGTATCCGGATGGGCGGGAGCACAGATACGCAGTATTTT

abundance: .
j_gene: TRBJ1-1
d_gene: .
v_gene: TRBV3-1/TRBV3-2
CDR3aa: CASSQDPPDRMNTEAFF
CDR3nt: TGTGCCAGCAGCCAAGATCCGCCGGACAGAATGAACACTGAAGCTTTCTTT

abundance: .
j_gene: TRBJ2-7
d_gene: TRBD1
v_gene: TRBV19
CDR3aa: CASSWGQPSYEQYF
CDR3nt: TGTGCCAGTAGTTGGGGACAGCCTTCCTACGAGCAGTACTTC

abundance: .
j_gene: TRBJ2-1
d_gene: TRBD2
v_gene: TRBV29-1
CDR3aa: CSVLGTQRGILFF
CDR3nt: TGCAGCGTCCTGGGTACCCAGCGGGGGATTTTGTTCTTC

abundance: many
j_gene: TRBJ2-1
d_gene: TRBD1
v_gene: TRBV27
CDR3aa: CASSDFRQGNEQFF
CDR3nt: TGTGCCAGCAGTGACTTTCGACAGGGCAATGAGCAGTTCTTC

abundance: .
j_gene: TRBJ1-1
d_gene: .
v_gene: TRBV7-2
CDR3aa: CASSPSAGIYTEAFF
CDR3nt: TGTGCCAGCAGCCCGTCGGCAGGGATTTACACTGAAGCTTTCTTT

abundance: .
j_gene: TRBJ2-2
d_gene: TRBD2
v_gene: TRBV18
CDR3aa: CASSPTSATGELFF
CDR3nt: TGTGCCAGCTCACCAACTAGCGCGACCGGGGAGCTGTTTTTT

abundance: .
j_gene: TRBJ2-3
d_gene: .
v_gene: TRBV6-5
CDR3aa: CASSYSGPTADTQYF
CDR3nt: TGTGCCAGCAGTTACTCGGGGCCCACCGCGGATACGCAGTATTTT

abundance: .
j_gene: TRBJ2-1
d_gene: .
v_gene: TRBV28
CDR3aa: CASSFSGLSYNEQFF
CDR3nt: TGTGCCAGCAGTTTCAGCGGGCTCTCCTACAATGAGCAGTTCTTC

abundance: .
j_gene: TRBJ1-5
d_gene: .
v_gene: TRBV15
CDR3aa: CATSSQTDQPQHF
CDR3nt: TGTGCCACCAGCAGCCAGACAGATCAGCCCCAGCATTTT

abundance: .
j_gene: TRBJ1-5
d_gene: TRBD1
v_gene: TRBV19
CDR3aa: CASTTRAQGAGGNQPQHF
CDR3nt: TGTGCCAGTACCACCAGGGCCCAGGGGGCGGGAGGCAATCAGCCCCAGCATTTT

abundance: .
j_gene: TRBJ1-2
d_gene: TRBD1
v_gene: TRBV10-3
CDR3aa: CAISAPTGNYGYTF
CDR3nt: TGTGCCATCAGTGCGCCGACAGGGAACTATGGCTACACCTTC

abundance: .
j_gene: TRBJ2-1
d_gene: .
v_gene: TRBV19
CDR3aa: CASSRGVDEQFF
CDR3nt: TGTGCCAGTAGCCGAGGCGTCGATGAGCAGTTCTTC

abundance: .
j_gene: TRBJ2-3
d_gene: .
v_gene: TRBV30
CDR3aa: CAWSVWTRGQYF
CDR3nt: TGTGCCTGGAGTGTTTGGACTCGGGGGCAGTATTTT

abundance: .
j_gene: TRBJ1-1
d_gene: .
v_gene: TRBV29-1
CDR3aa: CSVDFRDIWTEAFF
CDR3nt: TGCAGCGTCGACTTCCGGGACATATGGACTGAAGCTTTCTTT

abundance: .
j_gene: TRBJ2-1
d_gene: TRBD2
v_gene: TRBV19
CDR3aa: CASSMSSGGTYNEQFF
CDR3nt: TGTGCCAGTAGTATGTCTAGCGGGGGGACCTACAATGAGCAGTTCTTC

abundance: .
j_gene: TRBJ1-1
d_gene: .
v_gene: TRBV6-5
CDR3aa: CASTLRGGTEAFF
CDR3nt: TGTGCCAGCACCCTACGAGGGGGCACTGAAGCTTTCTTT

abundance: .
j_gene: TRBJ2-7
d_gene: TRBD1
v_gene: TRBV6-6
CDR3aa: CASSYRGQGDEQYF
CDR3nt: TGTGCCAGCAGTTACCGCGGACAGGGCGACGAGCAGTACTTC

abundance: few
j_gene: TRBJ2-3
d_gene: .
v_gene: TRBV9
CDR3aa: CASSVGTVGDTQYF
CDR3nt: TGTGCCAGCAGCGTCGGGACTGTTGGGGATACGCAGTATTTT

abundance: once
j_gene: TRBJ2-3
d_gene: TRBD2
v_gene: TRBV3-1/TRBV3-2
CDR3aa: CASSQVRSGRRTDTQYF
CDR3nt: TGTGCCAGCAGCCAAGTTAGGAGCGGGAGGAGAACAGATACGCAGTATTTT

abundance: .
j_gene: TRBJ1-1
d_gene: .
v_gene: TRBV2
CDR3aa: CASSEGGRAFF
CDR3nt: TGTGCCAGCAGTGAAGGGGGCAGGGCTTTCTTT

abundance: .
j_gene: TRBJ2-1
d_gene: .
v_gene: TRBV21-1
CDR3aa: CASSKESRGVYNEQFF
CDR3nt: TGTGCCAGCAGCAAAGAGAGCAGGGGGGTATACAATGAGCAGTTCTTC

abundance: .
j_gene: TRBJ2-1
d_gene: .
v_gene: TRBV7-3
CDR3aa: CASSLMQGSPNEQFF
CDR3nt: TGTGCCAGCAGCTTAATGCAGGGATCACCCAATGAGCAGTTCTTC

abundance: .
j_gene: TRBJ2-2
d_gene: TRBD1
v_gene: TRBV6-5
CDR3aa: CATKPGTGVTGELFF
CDR3nt: TGTGCCACGAAGCCCGGGACAGGGGTCACCGGGGAGCTGTTTTTT

abundance: .
j_gene: TRBJ1-1
d_gene: .
v_gene: TRBV11-2
CDR3aa: CASSLLRGSTEAFF
CDR3nt: TGTGCCAGCAGCTTGCTCAGGGGTAGCACTGAAGCTTTCTTT

abundance: .
j_gene: TRBJ2-1
d_gene: TRBD2
v_gene: TRBV15
CDR3aa: CATSRARLAGVSYNEQFF
CDR3nt: TGTGCCACCAGCAGAGCACGGCTAGCGGGAGTCTCTTACAATGAGCAGTTCTTC

abundance: .
j_gene: TRBJ2-1
d_gene: TRBD1
v_gene: TRBV10-2
CDR3aa: CASSDGQGREQFF
CDR3nt: TGCGCCAGCAGCGATGGACAGGGTCGTGAGCAGTTCTTC

abundance: .
j_gene: TRBJ2-7
d_gene: .
v_gene: TRBV18
CDR3aa: CASSPSSYEQYF
CDR3nt: TGTGCCAGCTCACCCAGCTCCTACGAGCAGTACTTC

abundance: .
j_gene: TRBJ2-3
d_gene: TRBD1
v_gene: TRBV29-1
CDR3aa: CSWGQGKDTQYF
CDR3nt: TGCAGCTGGGGACAGGGGAAAGATACGCAGTATTTT

abundance: few
j_gene: TRBJ2-7
d_gene: TRBD2
v_gene: TRBV30
CDR3aa: CAWSNGWTSGEADYEQYF
CDR3nt: TGTGCCTGGAGTAATGGGTGGACTAGCGGGGAAGCGGACTACGAGCAGTACTTC

abundance: once
j_gene: TRBJ1-2
d_gene: .
v_gene: TRBV6-1
CDR3aa: CASSEEDRRVANYGYTF
CDR3nt: TGTGCCAGCAGTGAAGAAGACCGGAGGGTAGCTAACTATGGCTACACCTTC

abundance: few
j_gene: TRBJ2-7
d_gene: .
v_gene: TRBV6-5
CDR3aa: CATRRPSRTYEQYF
CDR3nt: TGTGCCACACGTCGTCCTAGCAGAACCTACGAGCAGTACTTC

abundance: .
j_gene: TRBJ1-4
d_gene: .
v_gene: TRBV3-1/TRBV3-2
CDR3aa: CASSQDRQDNEKLFF
CDR3nt: TGTGCCAGCAGCCAAGATCGTCAGGATAATGAAAAACTGTTTTTT

abundance: .
j_gene: TRBJ2-7
d_gene: TRBD1
v_gene: TRBV10-3
CDR3aa: CAIRGPPGQGNEQYF
CDR3nt: TGTGCCATCAGGGGCCCCCCGGGACAGGGTAACGAGCAGTACTTC